This T cell receptor beta chain was sequenced in a study of shared clonotypes between healthy human individuals. Adult Caucasians living in Nashville, Tennessee made up all of the donors. Overall study findings and caveats: Unshared clonotypes carried lower generation probabilities than those common to all four donors. Compared with memory subsets, naive subsets generally had larger estimated richness.

This clone was counted between two and nine times. The antigen is unknown. Germline CDR1 LGHNA, CDR2 YNFKEQ. Deletions cut 0 bases from V and 6 bases from J, with 9 bases between. The CDR3 sequence is 14 residues long. Generated by immunoSEQ multiplex PCR, the TCRdb table keeps only in-frame clones and is missing some. The profile shows over 95,000 clones, around 68% of them singletons. The rearrangement joins TRBV4-2 to TRBJ2-1, with a weak D call TRBD2 (5 bases). This clonotype originated in a woman under 40 in good health. Sequenced: memory CD8+ T cells sorted from blood. The sample's subset: CD45RO+ cells pooled with CCR7-negative TemRA cells. The CDR3 reads CASSQDLLVNEQFF. DNA of the CDR3: TGTGCCAGCAGCCAAGATTTACTAGTCAATGAGCAGTTCTTC.